These T cell receptor beta chains were read from a single sample in a study of human T cells and chemical hapten exposure. TCRdb fed the RACE reads into MiXCR, producing one record per CDR3 protein. This table has approximately 84,000 distinct CDR3 sequences, around 8.7% appearing once. The sample comprised whole blood. Every receptor here comes from a male donor in good health. Some clones in this sample may be carry-over from other donors' samples. Each CDR3 is given with its conserved first and last residue. Fields, in order: CDR3 protein, CDR3 DNA, clone size, D gene, V gene, J gene. A D gene is named only where the DNA matches it firmly. Clone size is not always given. Where it is, it says once, few, many or a class for expanded clones.

CDR3 protein: CASSYSAGSSSYNEQFF
CDR3 DNA: TGTGCCAGCAGTTACTCGGCGGGGTCTAGCTCCTACAATGAGCAGTTCTTC
clone size: few
D gene: NA
V gene: TRBV6-5
J gene: TRBJ2-1

CDR3 protein: CASSSSFEQYF
CDR3 DNA: TGTGCCAGCAGCTCTAGTTTCGAGCAGTACTTC
clone size: NA
D gene: NA
V gene: TRBV11-2
J gene: TRBJ2-7

CDR3 protein: CSVETGIAGHNNEQFF
CDR3 DNA: TGCAGCGTTGAAACGGGGATAGCGGGACATAACAATGAGCAGTTCTTC
clone size: many
D gene: TRBD2
V gene: TRBV29-1
J gene: TRBJ2-1

CDR3 protein: CASSESYGWTEAFF
CDR3 DNA: TGTGCCAGCAGTGAGTCCTATGGTTGGACTGAAGCTTTCTTT
clone size: few
D gene: NA
V gene: TRBV25-1
J gene: TRBJ1-1

CDR3 protein: CSVEGTGTGISYEQYF
CDR3 DNA: TGCAGCGTTGAAGGCACCGGGACAGGCATCTCCTACGAGCAGTACTTC
clone size: NA
D gene: TRBD1
V gene: TRBV29-1
J gene: TRBJ2-7

CDR3 protein: CASSRMRAVNTEAFF
CDR3 DNA: TGTGCCAGCAGCCGCATGCGGGCAGTGAACACTGAAGCTTTCTTT
clone size: NA
D gene: NA
V gene: TRBV14
J gene: TRBJ1-1

CDR3 protein: CASSLEMKFQNTEAFF
CDR3 DNA: TGTGCCAGCAGTTTAGAGATGAAGTTCCAGAACACTGAAGCTTTCTTT
clone size: NA
D gene: NA
V gene: TRBV27
J gene: TRBJ1-1

CDR3 protein: CASSEGFGNQPQHF
CDR3 DNA: TGCGCCAGCAGCGAGGGATTTGGCAATCAGCCCCAGCATTTT
clone size: many
D gene: NA
V gene: TRBV5-1
J gene: TRBJ1-5

CDR3 protein: CASSLRRANEQYF
CDR3 DNA: TGTGCCAGCAGCTTGAGAAGGGCCAACGAGCAGTACTTC
clone size: many
D gene: NA
V gene: TRBV7-2
J gene: TRBJ2-7

CDR3 protein: CASSAGAGTTEAFF
CDR3 DNA: TGCGCCAGCAGCGCCGGGGCGGGGACCACTGAAGCTTTCTTT
clone size: many
D gene: NA
V gene: TRBV4-1
J gene: TRBJ1-1

CDR3 protein: CASSYRDNTEAFF
CDR3 DNA: TGTGCCAGCAGTTACCGGGACAACACTGAAGCTTTCTTT
clone size: many
D gene: NA
V gene: TRBV6-2/TRBV6-3
J gene: TRBJ1-1

CDR3 protein: CSVHVRNRAQTQYF
CDR3 DNA: TGCAGCGTTCACGTCCGGAACAGGGCGCAGACCCAGTACTTC
clone size: NA
D gene: NA
V gene: TRBV29-1
J gene: TRBJ2-5

CDR3 protein: CASSLFQNTEAFF
CDR3 DNA: TGTGCCAGCAGCTTATTCCAGAACACTGAAGCTTTCTTT
clone size: few
D gene: NA
V gene: TRBV5-6
J gene: TRBJ1-1

CDR3 protein: CASSVAPGPEGEQYF
CDR3 DNA: TGTGCCAGCAGCGTAGCTCCCGGACCCGAGGGCGAGCAGTACTTC
clone size: NA
D gene: NA
V gene: TRBV9
J gene: TRBJ2-7

CDR3 protein: CASAHDGFNQPQHF
CDR3 DNA: TGTGCCAGCGCCCACGACGGATTTAATCAGCCCCAGCATTTT
clone size: few
D gene: NA
V gene: TRBV12-3/TRBV12-4
J gene: TRBJ1-5

CDR3 protein: CASSVSPSNQPQHF
CDR3 DNA: TGTGCCAGCAGTGTATCGCCTAGCAATCAGCCCCAGCATTTT
clone size: many
D gene: NA
V gene: TRBV6-1
J gene: TRBJ1-5

CDR3 protein: CSARTDTDTQYF
CDR3 DNA: TGCAGTGCTAGGACAGACACAGATACGCAGTATTTT
clone size: many
D gene: NA
V gene: TRBV20-1
J gene: TRBJ2-3

CDR3 protein: CSARSGDLGTQYF
CDR3 DNA: TGCAGTGCCCGTAGCGGGGACCTGGGGACCCAGTACTTC
clone size: few
D gene: TRBD2
V gene: TRBV20-1
J gene: TRBJ2-5

CDR3 protein: CSARDLQGNAFF
CDR3 DNA: TGCAGTGCTAGAGATTTGCAGGGCAATGCTTTCTTT
clone size: few
D gene: NA
V gene: TRBV20-1
J gene: TRBJ1-1

CDR3 protein: CASRADSIPNTEAFF
CDR3 DNA: TGTGCCAGCAGGGCCGACAGCATACCTAACACTGAAGCTTTCTTT
clone size: few
D gene: NA
V gene: TRBV12-3/TRBV12-4
J gene: TRBJ1-1

CDR3 protein: CASSDTPAGVQRGTQYF
CDR3 DNA: TGTGCCAGCAGCGACACCCCAGCGGGAGTGCAGCGGGGTACGCAGTATTTT
clone size: few
D gene: TRBD2
V gene: TRBV3-1
J gene: TRBJ2-3

CDR3 protein: CASSPDRVGTEAFF
CDR3 DNA: TGTGCCAGCAGCCCCGACAGGGTGGGCACTGAAGCTTTCTTT
clone size: few
D gene: TRBD1
V gene: TRBV12-3/TRBV12-4
J gene: TRBJ1-1

CDR3 protein: CASRNTGEGTDTQYF
CDR3 DNA: TGTGCCAGCAGAAACACAGGGGAGGGCACAGATACGCAGTATTTT
clone size: NA
D gene: NA
V gene: TRBV14
J gene: TRBJ2-3

CDR3 protein: CASSSGQGVSGTEAFF
CDR3 DNA: TGTGCCAGCAGTTCTGGACAGGGGGTGTCGGGCACTGAAGCTTTCTTT
clone size: NA
D gene: TRBD1
V gene: TRBV12-3/TRBV12-4
J gene: TRBJ1-1

CDR3 protein: CAISGDQSYEQYF
CDR3 DNA: TGTGCCATCAGTGGGGACCAGTCCTACGAGCAGTACTTC
clone size: few
D gene: NA
V gene: TRBV10-3
J gene: TRBJ2-7

CDR3 protein: CASSSGDSSYNEQFF
CDR3 DNA: TGTGCCAGCAGTTCAGGGGACAGTTCCTACAATGAGCAGTTCTTC
clone size: many
D gene: TRBD1
V gene: TRBV12-3/TRBV12-4
J gene: TRBJ2-1

CDR3 protein: CASSWLATRNEQFF
CDR3 DNA: TGTGCCAGTAGTTGGTTAGCCACACGGAATGAGCAGTTCTTC
clone size: NA
D gene: NA
V gene: TRBV19
J gene: TRBJ2-1